The clone carrying this TCR beta chain was detected ten times or more. The antigen is not known. The TCR library protocol was used to attach unique molecular identifiers. These identifiers were attached to individual cDNA molecules. TCRdb processed the 5' RACE reads anew with MiXCR; each CDR3 protein has one entry. The profile shows approximately 45,000 distinct CDR3 sequences, less than 7% of them singletons. The data were taken from a study of early T cells in non-severe SARS-CoV-2 infection. Study-wide background: Unpaired chains resulted from sequencing bulk RNA of unsorted whole blood. Study findings and constraints: Matches to VDJdb favored anti-spike CD8 responses and missed private and CD4 specificities.

The clonotype comes from an adult who was a healthcare worker with PCR-confirmed SARS-CoV-2 infection or an uninfected control (not recorded which). The sample consisted of whole blood.

Here the CDR3 reads CASSYGTFTNEQFF. CDR3 coding DNA: TGCGCCAGCAGCTACGGGACTTTTACCAATGAGCAGTTCTTC. The V and J genes are TRBV5-1 and TRBJ2-1, with D possibly TRBD2 on 6 matching bases. From germline, CDR1 is SGHRS and CDR2 YFSETQ. V was cut by 3 bases and J by 6 bases, with 13 bases left in between. The CDR3 spans 14 residues. The full variable domain, with the rest looked up from reference TRBV5-1 and TRBJ2-1, is KAGVTQTPRYLIKTRGQQVTLSCSPISGHRSVSWYQQTPGQGLQFLFEYFSETQRNKGNFPGRFSGRQFSNSRSEMNVSTLELGDSALYLCASSYGTFTNEQFFGPGTRLTVL.